This passage covers 2 T cell receptor beta chains from one sample sequenced in a study of T cell repertoires in cytomegalovirus infection. Which antigens these TCRs recognize remains unknown. From the reads, TCRdb called clonotypes with MiXCR, one entry per CDR3 protein. The sample lists just over 450,000 distinct CDR3 sequences; roughly 46% were seen once. The input for sequencing was cultured PBMCs, taken from culture after CMV antigen stimulation. The receptors originated from a human donor in good health (CMV status not recorded). Some clones in this sample may be carry-over from other donors' samples.

This clonotype was observed a handful of times. The chain couples TRBV7-8 to TRBJ2-2; 13 bases match TRBD2. Germline-derived CDR1 and CDR2 are SGHVS and FQNEAQ. CDR3 length: 16 residues. The V segment lost 5 bases and the J segment 6 bases; nucleotides outside the gene matches: 6. In DNA form, the CDR3 reads TGTGCCAGCAGCCCCCGACTAGCGGGGGGATCCGGGGAGCTGTTTTTT. It is translated as CASSPRLAGGSGELFF.

The chain couples TRBV12-3 or TRBV12-4 to TRBJ1-6, with 7 bases aligning to TRBD1. The ends lost 6 bases at V and 1 base at J; junction bases unmatched: 3. The CDR3 loop spans 15 amino acids. The CDR3 loop is CASSYRGSYNSPLHF. CDR3 sequence (DNA): TGTGCCAGCAGCTACAGGGGTTCCTATAATTCACCCCTCCACTTT.